One sample yielded the 10 T cell receptor beta chains listed below, sequenced in a study of blood T cell repertoires in COVID-19. Method: immunoSEQ multiplex PCR; TCRdb's copy keeps in-frame clones and lacks some. Seen here are about 150,000 clones, 75% to 90% observed once, and the top ten hold about 2%. Specimen: peripheral blood. The receptors were sampled from a man aged 70 or older with acute or convalescent COVID-19.

The chain recombines TRBV29-1 with TRBJ1-2, with 7 bases fitting TRBD1. The germline gives CDR1 SQVTM, CDR2 ANQGSEA. Trimming removed 0 bases from V and 5 bases from J; junction bases left unmatched: 12. The CDR3 runs 16 residues. CDR3 DNA sequence: TGCAGCGTTGAAGATCCCCCCGGACAGGCGGGTTATGGCTACACCTTC. Protein product: CSVEDPPGQAGYGYTF.

V and J are TRBV19 and TRBJ2-3; 10 nucleotides agree with TRBD1. V lost 3 bases, J lost 5 bases, and 5 bases stayed unmatched. The length of the CDR3 is 15 residues. Germline V lookup: CDR1 LNHDA, CDR2 SQIVND (reference sequence). The CDR3 nucleotides read TGTGCCAGTAGTATTCTCGGGACAGGGGAAGATACGCAGTATTTT. Translating it yields CASSILGTGEDTQYF.

The chain employs TRBV21-1 and TRBJ1-4; the D call of TRBD1 is as the table states it, not checked on the DNA. TRBV21-1 is a listed pseudogene. The CDR3 is 15 residues long. In DNA form, the CDR3 reads TGTGCCAGCAGCACCTTCCGGGACAGGAGCGAAAAACTGTTTTTT. Its protein is CASSTFRDRSEKLFF.

This clone was observed at least ten times. The chain employs TRBV30 and TRBJ1-3; D may be TRBD1 (5 bases). Germline CDR1 reads GTSNPN; CDR2 reads SVGIG (reference sequence). Trimming stripped 7 bases from V and 0 bases from J, with 10 bases between. This CDR3 is built from 13 residues. CDR3 DNA sequence: TGTGCCTATGACAGAGGCTCTGGAAACACCATATATTTT. The encoded protein is CAYDRGSGNTIYF.

J is TRBJ2-7 and V is TRBV28, with 8 nucleotides matching TRBD1. Germline-derived CDR1 and CDR2 are MDHEN and SYDVKM. Germline trimming cut 6 bases from V and 9 bases from J; bases unmatched to any gene: 7. The CDR3 length is 12 residues. In DNA form, the CDR3 reads TGTGCCAGCAGCAGGACAGGGCCCGCGCAGTACTTC. This gives the protein CASSRTGPAQYF.

The chain carries TRBV7-3 and TRBJ1-4; no clear D gene. The germline CDR1 and CDR2 sequences are SGHTA and FQGTGA. The ends were cut back, 0 bases at V and 3 bases at J, with 14 bases in the middle. The CDR3 is 17 residues long. CDR3 DNA: TGTGCCAGCAGCTTAACGGGCCCCATTGGATCTAATGAAAAACTGTTTTTT. Protein: CASSLTGPIGSNEKLFF. Filled out from reference TRBV7-3 and TRBJ1-4, the complete variable domain reads GAGVSQTPSNKVTEKGKYVELRCDPISGHTALYWYRQSLGQGPEFLIYFQGTGAADDSGLPNDRFFAVRPEGSVSTLKIQRTERGDSAVYLCASSLTGPIGSNEKLFFGSGTQLSVL.

The rearrangement joins TRBV5-1 to TRBJ2-5, with TRBD1 matching over 8 bases. J gave up 0 bases and V 3 bases, and 16 bases lay outside the gene matches. CDR3 length: 19 amino acids. Per the germline V gene, CDR1 is SGHRS and CDR2 is YFSETQ. DNA of the CDR3: TGCGCCAGCAGCTGGGGTTACAGGGGGACAGGATCGTACCAAGAGACCCAGTACTTC. Its protein product is CASSWGYRGTGSYQETQYF.

This chain links TRBV5-1 with TRBJ2-1, with D possibly being TRBD2 (6 bases). This CDR3 is 15 amino acids long. V was trimmed by 0 bases and J by 7 bases, leaving 14 bases between them. Germline CDR1 reads SGHRS; CDR2 reads YFSETQ. DNA for the CDR3: TGCGCCAGCAGCTTGGAGGTGACTAGTCAAAATGAGCAGTTCTTC. Protein product: CASSLEVTSQNEQFF. The whole variable domain, filled in from reference TRBV5-1 and TRBJ2-1, reads KAGVTQTPRYLIKTRGQQVTLSCSPISGHRSVSWYQQTPGQGLQFLFEYFSETQRNKGNFPGRFSGRQFSNSRSEMNVSTLELGDSALYLCASSLEVTSQNEQFFGPGTRLTVL.

This chain joins TRBV3-1 (or the pseudogene TRBV3-2) and TRBJ2-2, with a possible D match to TRBD2 (6 bases). Germline V CDR1 and CDR2: LGHDT, YNNKEL (reference sequence). Trimming took off 1 base at V and 5 bases at J, with 8 bases between the two ends. The CDR3 is 14 residues long. The CDR3 protein is CASSQGRGTGELFF. Here the CDR3 DNA reads TGTGCCAGCAGCCAAGGGAGGGGAACCGGGGAGCTGTTTTTT.

The chain employs TRBV11-1 and TRBJ2-7, with a possible D match to TRBD1 (6 bases). Germline values: CDR1 SGHAT, CDR2 FQDESV (reference sequence). With 5 bases removed from V and 2 bases from J, the gap between germline ends came to 16 bases. CDR3 length equals 15 residues. DNA for the CDR3: TGTGCCAGCAGCCCAACCCGGACAGCTGCCTACGAGCAGTACTTC. Its protein is CASSPTRTAAYEQYF.